This T cell receptor (beta chain) was sequenced during a study of response to subunit inactivated influenza vaccine. General study findings and limits: It was suggested by the authors that few new T cells are recruited by each seasonal influenza vaccination.

TCRdb re-derived calls from the RT-PCR reads in MiXCR, one entry per CDR3 protein. The repertoire has around 250,000 distinct CDR3 sequences, 9% to 15% of them found once; the top ten carry about 7.8%. This CDR3 contains 16 residues. Trimming cost V 5 bases and J 1 base; bases outside gene matches: 10. Per germline, CDR1 SGHRS and CDR2 YFSETQ. This clonotype was detected only a few times. What it binds is unknown. The chain recombines TRBV5-1 with TRBJ2-7, with 9 nucleotides matching TRBD1. The clonotype was recovered from a man aged 50-60 years who received an inactivated influenza vaccine. The sample here was non-naive T cells sorted from PBMCs, taken around two weeks before vaccination. CDR3 DNA: TGCGCCAGCAGGAACTTTGGGGGACAGGGTTCCTACGAGCAGTACTTC. Protein: CASRNFGGQGSYEQYF.